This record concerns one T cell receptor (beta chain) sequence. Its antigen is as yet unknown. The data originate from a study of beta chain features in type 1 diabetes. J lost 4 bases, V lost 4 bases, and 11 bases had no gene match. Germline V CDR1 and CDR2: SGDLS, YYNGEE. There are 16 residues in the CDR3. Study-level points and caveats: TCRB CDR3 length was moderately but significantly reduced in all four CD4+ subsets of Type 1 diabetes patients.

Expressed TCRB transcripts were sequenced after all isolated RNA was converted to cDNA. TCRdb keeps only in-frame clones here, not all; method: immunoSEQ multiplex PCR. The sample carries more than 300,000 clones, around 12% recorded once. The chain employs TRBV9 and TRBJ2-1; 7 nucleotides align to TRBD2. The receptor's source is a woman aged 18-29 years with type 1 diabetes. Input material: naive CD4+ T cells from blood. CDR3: CASSTVGGSAYNEQFF. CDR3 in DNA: TGTGCCAGCAGCACCGTGGGCGGGAGCGCATACAATGAGCAGTTCTTC.